This TCR beta chain is from a study of blood T cell repertoires in COVID-19. Across the study: Specimens from acute and convalescent COVID-19 originated in the United States, Italy and Spain.

In the source study's methods: Amplified reference gene primers provided the basis for estimating nucleated cell counts. Here immunoSEQ multiplex PCR was the method, and the copy in TCRdb shows in-frame clones only, minus some. The DNA was the basis for D and trimming; V, J and clone size are from that table. The repertoire consists of over 150,000 clones, with roughly 80% occurring once and the leading ten covering approximately 30%. The TCR originated in a woman aged 60-70 years with acute or convalescent COVID-19. The sequenced sample was peripheral blood.

CDR3: CASSIPGFTEAFF. CDR3 bases: TGTGCCAGCAGTATTCCAGGGTTCACTGAAGCTTTCTTT. This chain uses TRBV6-5 with TRBJ1-1; a possible D gene is TRBD1 (5 bases). Germline-derived CDR1 and CDR2 are MNHEY and SVGAGI. The CDR3 extends over 13 amino acids. Trimming shortened V by 5 bases and J by 4 bases, and 11 bases separated the two germline ends.